This T cell receptor beta chain was identified during a study of long-term antiretroviral therapy in people with HIV. Run at survey level, the immunoSEQ assay was version v3.0. Here immunoSEQ multiplex PCR was the method, and the copy in TCRdb shows in-frame clones only, minus some. Among fewer than 40,000 clones listed, around 85% were seen once. This CDR3 comprises 14 residues. The germline V and J ends were trimmed by 4 bases and 4 bases, with 12 bases remaining between them. CDR1 and CDR2 (germline): SGHKS, YYEKEE (reference sequence). The clonotype comes from a woman in her forties or fifties with HIV. The sample here was unsorted PBMCs, taken 3.1 years after starting antiretroviral therapy. The rearrangement uses TRBV5-5 and TRBJ2-1; tentative D call: TRBD2 (6 bases). This CDR3 is CASSPGTAYNEQFF. For the CDR3, the DNA is TGTGCCAGCAGCCCCGGGACTGCATACAATGAGCAGTTCTTC.